This T cell receptor (beta chain) was documented in a study of blood T cell repertoires in COVID-19. Study in general: The United States, Italy and Spain supplied acute and convalescent COVID-19 samples. Sources were T cells, B-cell-depleted T cells, or PBMCs; the material itself was cDNA or gDNA.

Participant reports of clinical history set cohort assignment. Sequencing used immunoSEQ multiplex PCR; TCRdb keeps in-frame clones, though not all of them. The sample includes approximately 390,000 clones, 85% to 90% of them seen just once. Trimming removed 0 bases at V and 3 bases at J, with 16 bases between. From germline, CDR1 is LNHDA and CDR2 SQIVND (reference sequence). This CDR3 has 17 residues. Specimen: PBMCs or T cells enriched from blood (not recorded which). The TCR originated in a woman aged 45-65 years who had recovered from COVID-19. The gene calls are TRBV19 and TRBJ2-3; perhaps TRBD1 as D (6 bases). Here the CDR3 reads CASSIDWPRGGTDTQYF. In nucleotides, the CDR3 is TGTGCCAGTAGTATAGATTGGCCAAGAGGGGGAACAGATACGCAGTATTTT.